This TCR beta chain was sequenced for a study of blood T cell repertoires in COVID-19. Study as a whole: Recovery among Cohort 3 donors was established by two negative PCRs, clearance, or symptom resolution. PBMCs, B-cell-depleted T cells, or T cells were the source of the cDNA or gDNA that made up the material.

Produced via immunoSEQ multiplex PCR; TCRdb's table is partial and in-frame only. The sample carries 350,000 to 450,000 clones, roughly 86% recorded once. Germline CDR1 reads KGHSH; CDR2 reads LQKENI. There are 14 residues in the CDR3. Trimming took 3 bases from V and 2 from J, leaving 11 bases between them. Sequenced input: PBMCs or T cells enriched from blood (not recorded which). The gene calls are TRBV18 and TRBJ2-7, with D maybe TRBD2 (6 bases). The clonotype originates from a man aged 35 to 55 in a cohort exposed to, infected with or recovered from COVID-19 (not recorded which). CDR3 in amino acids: CASSPPGGPYEQYF. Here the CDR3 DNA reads TGTGCCAGCTCACCTCCCGGGGGTCCCTACGAGCAGTACTTC.